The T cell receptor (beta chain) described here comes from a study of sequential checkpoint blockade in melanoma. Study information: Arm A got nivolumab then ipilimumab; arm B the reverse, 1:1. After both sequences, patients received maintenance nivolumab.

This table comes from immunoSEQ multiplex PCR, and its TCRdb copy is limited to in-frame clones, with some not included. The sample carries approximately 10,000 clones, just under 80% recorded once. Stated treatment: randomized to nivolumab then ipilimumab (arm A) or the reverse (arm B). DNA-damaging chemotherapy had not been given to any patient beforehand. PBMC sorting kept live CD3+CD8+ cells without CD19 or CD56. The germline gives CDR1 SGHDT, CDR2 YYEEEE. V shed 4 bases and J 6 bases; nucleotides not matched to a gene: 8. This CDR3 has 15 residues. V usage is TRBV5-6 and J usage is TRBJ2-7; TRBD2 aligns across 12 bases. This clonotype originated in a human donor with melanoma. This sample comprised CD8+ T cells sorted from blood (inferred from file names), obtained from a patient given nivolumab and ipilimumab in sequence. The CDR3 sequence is CASSPGLAGPSEQYF. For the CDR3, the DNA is TGTGCCAGCAGCCCCGGACTAGCGGGACCCAGCGAGCAGTACTTC.